This T cell receptor beta chain was identified in a study of shared clonotypes between healthy human individuals. Turning to the study itself: Per donor, CD8 memory used one plate, CD8 naive used two, CD4 memory used three and CD4 naive used three.

Trimming removed 8 bases from V and 6 bases from J, with 14 bases in between. There are 13 residues in the CDR3. CDR1 and CDR2 (germline): LNHDA, SQIVND (reference sequence). Some clones are missing from TCRdb's copy, which holds only in-frame ones; the method was immunoSEQ multiplex PCR. Found here are over 400,000 clones, 90% to 96% of them singletons; the top ten hold about 0.06%. Notes on the study in general: Estimated clonotype richness was generally higher in naive than memory subsets.

For this clone: Antigen specificity is unknown.

This chain uses TRBV19 with TRBJ1-5; maybe TRBD1 (6 bases). This receptor was obtained from a woman in her twenties or thirties in good health. The sample comprised naive CD4+ T cells sorted from blood. Subset reported: CD45RA+ positively selected. The CDR3 spells CASAGARSQPQHF. As DNA, the CDR3 is TGTGCCAGTGCGGGGGCTAGATCTCAGCCCCAGCATTTT.